This entry concerns a single T cell receptor (beta chain). Antigen specificity is unknown. CDR3 length equals 15 residues. Germline V gene lookup returns CDR1 MNHEY and CDR2 SVGAGI. Trimming removed 0 bases at V and 0 bases at J, with 6 bases between. This record comes from a study of T-cell reconstitution after alpha-beta-depleted transplantation in children. Findings and caveats of the study: There were reportedly several hundred expanded graft clones from which alpha-beta T cells came about two months after transplant. Certain patients had high TCRbeta diversity at day 60, and it came from recipient T cells and thymic progenitors that survived. Counts and diversity of T cells one year after transplant came mostly from newly produced T cells.

Unique molecular identifiers were used in preparing the TCRbeta library. TCRdb fed the PCR reads into MiXCR, producing one record per CDR3 protein. The repertoire includes hundreds of thousands of distinct CDR3 sequences, about 15% of them detected once, and approximately 5% sits in the top ten. This receptor was identified in a male patient younger than 18 who had a stem cell transplant for acute lymphoblastic leukemia, so the T cells may come from the graft donor. The rearrangement uses TRBV6-5 and TRBJ1-5; no definite D call. The sample here was PBMCs, mostly from graft donor cells, taken 360 days after TCRalphabeta/CD19-depleted stem cell transplant. The CDR3 bases are TGTGCCAGCAGTTACTCGACTGTTAGCAATCAGCCCCAGCATTTT. This sequence encodes CASSYSTVSNQPQHF.